The 32 T cell receptor beta chains given below trace back to one sample, sequenced in a study of blood T cell repertoires in COVID-19. Sequencing was performed with immunoSEQ multiplex PCR; in TCRdb, only in-frame clones are kept and a portion is missing. This sample has 270,000 or so clones; approximately 81% occur once, and the top ten carry about 3.2%. Sample: peripheral blood. The origin of the receptors is a woman aged 60-75 years with active or convalescent COVID-19.

This clone was picked up a small number of times. The rearrangement joins TRBV7-3 to TRBJ2-5, with 8 bases identical to TRBD2. Germline V gene data show CDR1 as SGHTA and CDR2 as FQGTGA. CDR3 size: 15 residues. With 2 bases clipped from V and 5 bases from J, the junction kept 7 bases outside the gene matches. CDR3 loop: CASSLSGTRGETQYF. The CDR3 region has the DNA TGTGCCAGCAGCTTATCAGGGACTAGAGGGGAGACCCAGTACTTC.

V and J are TRBV14 and TRBJ2-2; the match to TRBD1 covers 7 bases. Germline-derived CDR1 and CDR2 are SGHDN and FVKESK. The CDR3 spans 18 residues. J gave up 0 bases and V 1 base, and 8 bases lay outside the gene matches. CDR3 DNA sequence: TGTGCCAGCAGCCAAGTTAACACCGGGACAGCGAACACCGGGGAGCTGTTTTTT. Protein: CASSQVNTGTANTGELFF. Supplemented by reference TRBV14 and TRBJ2-2, the full variable domain reads EAGVTQFPSHSVIEKGQTVTLRCDPISGHDNLYWYRRVMGKEIKFLLHFVKESKQDESGMPNNRFLAERTGGTYSTLKVQPAELEDSGVYFCASSQVNTGTANTGELFFGEGSRLTVL.

The V and J genes are TRBV13 and TRBJ2-2; D may be TRBD2 (6 bases). Trimming shortened V by 2 bases and J by 4 bases, and 20 bases separated the two germline ends. Per the germline V gene, CDR1 is PRHDT and CDR2 is FYEKMQ (reference sequence). The CDR3 loop spans 18 amino acids. CDR3 sequence reads: CASSLRGGWWSGTGELFF. For the CDR3, the DNA is TGTGCCAGCAGCTTAAGGGGAGGTTGGTGGTCGGGCACCGGGGAGCTGTTTTTT.

The chain combines TRBV6-5 with TRBJ1-1; 7 bases are a match to TRBD1. V lost 2 bases, J lost 0 bases, and 3 bases stayed unmatched. The CDR3 covers 15 residues. Germline loops: CDR1 MNHEY, CDR2 SVGAGI. CDR3 DNA sequence: TGTGCCAGCAGTTACCGGCAGGGGGTGAACACTGAAGCTTTCTTT. It codes for CASSYRQGVNTEAFF.

This rearrangement joins TRBV5-6 to TRBJ2-3; 10 bases are a match to TRBD2. Germline V lookup: CDR1 SGHDT, CDR2 YYEEEE. The J segment lost 2 bases and the V segment lost 2 bases, leaving 5 bases of the junction unmatched. The CDR3 has 16 residues. Here the CDR3 DNA reads TGTGCCAGCAGCTTTACTAGCGGGGAGCTCACAGATACGCAGTATTTT. Translating gives CASSFTSGELTDTQYF.

The chain couples TRBV29-1 to TRBJ1-4; a weak D match, TRBD1 (6 bases). The CDR3 has 13 amino acids. Germline CDR1 and CDR2: SQVTM and ANQGSEA. Trimming stripped 5 bases from V and 3 bases from J, with 10 bases between. This CDR3 reads CSVQGSPNEKLFF. CDR3 nucleotide sequence: TGCAGCGTTCAGGGGAGTCCTAATGAAAAACTGTTTTTT. The full variable domain, rest sourced from reference TRBV29-1 and TRBJ1-4, is SAVISQKPSRDICQRGTSLTIQCQVDSQVTMMFWYRQQPGQSLTLIATANQGSEATYESGFVIDKFPISRPNLTFSTLTVSNMSPEDSSIYLCSVQGSPNEKLFFGSGTQLSVL.

In DNA form, the CDR3 reads TGTGCCAGCAGCTTGGGACAGAGCTACGAGCAGTACTTC. This encodes CASSLGQSYEQYF. This chain connects TRBV5-6 to TRBJ2-7, with D perhaps TRBD1 (5 bases). Trimming left V 0 bases short and J 3 bases short, with 7 bases between. CDR3 length: 13 residues. Germline assignment: CDR1 SGHDT and CDR2 YYEEEE.

The chain joins TRBV27 to TRBJ2-3, with 8 positions matching TRBD1. The CDR3 sequence is 16 residues long. Germline CDR1 and CDR2: MNHEY and SMNVEV (reference sequence). J gave up 4 bases and V 2 bases, and 8 bases lay outside the gene matches. CDR3: CASSLRTGWAADTQYF. The CDR3 DNA is TGTGCCAGCAGTTTACGGACAGGGTGGGCGGCAGATACGCAGTATTTT.

The V and J genes are TRBV10-3 and TRBJ1-1; D possibly corresponds to TRBD1 (6 bases). This CDR3 region has 17 residues. V was clipped by 6 bases and J by 4 bases, with 24 bases between them. CDR1 is ENHRY and CDR2 is SYGVKD in the germline V gene. The CDR3 region is CAIRLAPGQLRGTEAFF. The CDR3 nucleotides are TGTGCCATCAGGCTCGCGCCGGGACAACTGAGGGGCACTGAAGCTTTCTTT.

The V call is TRBV2, the J call TRBJ1-1; possible D gene TRBD1, 5 bases. Deletions cut 6 bases from V and 5 bases from J, with 16 bases between. Germline assignment: CDR1 SNHLY and CDR2 FYNNEI. This CDR3 has 14 amino acids. CDR3 sequence: CASRDRGEWTEAFF. DNA of the CDR3: TGTGCCAGCAGGGACCGGGGGGAATGGACTGAAGCTTTCTTT.

The gene calls are TRBV19 and TRBJ1-5; TRBD1 agrees at 8 bases. The V gene end was trimmed by 4 bases and the J gene end by 2 bases; junction bases not matched to a gene: 10. Per the germline V gene, CDR1 is LNHDA and CDR2 is SQIVND (reference sequence). This CDR3 is built from 17 residues. As DNA, the CDR3 is TGTGCCAGTAGTACGACCCTACAGGGGGGTGGCAATCAGCCCCAGCATTTT. Its translation is CASSTTLQGGGNQPQHF. Combining the CDR3 with reference TRBV19 and TRBJ1-5 gives the whole variable domain DGGITQSPKYLFRKEGQNVTLSCEQNLNHDAMYWYRQDPGQGLRLIYYSQIVNDFQKGDIAEGYSVSREKKESFPLTVTSAQKNPTAFYLCASSTTLQGGGNQPQHFGDGTRLSIL.

The genes are TRBV7-8 and TRBJ2-1, with 12 positions matching TRBD2. There are 17 residues in the CDR3. CDR1 is SGHVS, CDR2 FQNEAQ, per germline. Trimming took 3 bases from V and 2 from J; bases not matched to a gene: 5. The CDR3 region is CASSFPTSGGTYNEQFF. The CDR3 DNA follows: TGTGCCAGCAGCTTCCCCACTAGCGGGGGGACCTACAATGAGCAGTTCTTC.

This clone was seen once. Sequence at one end of the junction differs from germline and may be a read error. The rearrangement uses TRBV7-7 and TRBJ2-2; 8 bases are a match to TRBD2. Per the germline V gene, CDR1 is SSHAT and CDR2 is FNYEAQ (reference sequence). The CDR3 extends over 15 amino acids. CDR3 nucleotide sequence: TGTGCTAGCAGCCCCAGCGGGGGAAACACCGGGGAGCTGTTTTTT. Encoded protein: CASSPSGGNTGELFF. Supplemented by reference TRBV7-7 and TRBJ2-2, the full variable domain reads GAGVSQSPRYKVTKRGQDVTLRCDPISSHATLYWYQQALGQGPEFLTYFNYEAQPDKSGLPSDRFSAERPEGSISTLTIQRTEQRDSAMYRCASSPSGGNTGELFFGEGSRLTVL.

The chain couples TRBV6-6 to TRBJ2-3; 9 bases map to TRBD2. The germline gives CDR1 MNHNY, CDR2 SVGAGI (reference sequence). The CDR3 has 16 residues. V lost 2 bases to trimming and J lost 3 bases; unmatched junction nucleotides: 6. CDR3 loop: CASSYTRSGGTDTQYF. CDR3 sequence (DNA): TGTGCCAGCAGTTACACGCGAAGCGGGGGGACAGATACGCAGTATTTT.

The rearrangement links TRBV30 to TRBJ2-7; tentative D call: TRBD1 (6 bases). This CDR3 is built from 15 residues. Between the trimmed V and J ends, which lost 0 bases and 7 bases, there was a span of 19 bases. Germline V gene data show CDR1 as GTSNPN and CDR2 as SVGIG (reference sequence). In nucleotides, the CDR3 is TGTGCCTGGAGTGTACTATCCAGGGGTATGAGGGAGCAGTACTTC. Amino acids: CAWSVLSRGMREQYF.

CDR3 sequence: CASSPWSRRVGEKLFF. As DNA, the CDR3 is TGTGCCAGCTCACCATGGAGTCGCAGGGTGGGTGAAAAACTGTTTTTT. V is TRBV18 and J is TRBJ1-4; D is possibly TRBD1 (5 bases). CDR1 and CDR2 from the germline V gene are KGHSH and LQKENI. This CDR3 contains 16 residues. Trimming removed 2 bases at V and 7 bases at J, with 17 bases between.

The rearrangement uses TRBV18 and TRBJ1-5, with 8 bases aligning to TRBD1. Germline CDR1 KGHSH, CDR2 LQKENI. Trimming removed 3 bases from V and 3 bases from J; junction bases left unmatched: 1. The CDR3 contains 14 residues. The CDR3 nucleotides are TGTGCCAGCTCACCGGACAGGGTCAATCAGCCCCAGCATTTT. Translated, it gives CASSPDRVNQPQHF.

V gene TRBV15 combines with J gene TRBJ1-5, with D perhaps TRBD1 (5 bases). CDR1 and CDR2 (germline): LNHNV, YYDKDF (reference sequence). V was trimmed by 0 bases and J by 2 bases, leaving 17 bases between them. The length of the CDR3 is 18 residues. CDR3 loop: CATSRDRQGGTRNQPQHF. The CDR3 DNA follows: TGTGCCACCAGCAGAGATCGGCAGGGAGGGACGCGCAATCAGCCCCAGCATTTT.

This clone showed up just a few times. The chain uses TRBV6-5 and TRBJ2-3; D perhaps matches TRBD2 (5 bases). The CDR3 totals 14 residues. Trimming left V 0 bases short and J 5 bases short, with 9 bases between. Germline V gene data show CDR1 as MNHEY and CDR2 as SVGAGI. Here the CDR3 reads CASSYSGVIDTQYF. The CDR3 DNA reads TGTGCCAGCAGTTACTCCGGGGTAATAGATACGCAGTATTTT.

This clone was counted between two and nine times. The genes are TRBV2 and TRBJ2-6; D is perhaps TRBD2 (5 bases). Germline lookup yields CDR1 SNHLY and CDR2 FYNNEI. The CDR3 loop spans 16 amino acids. Trimming shortened V by 3 bases and J by 0 bases, and 9 bases separated the two germline ends. This chain's CDR3 is CASSEEVLSGANVLTF. As DNA, the CDR3 is TGTGCCAGCAGTGAGGAGGTCCTCTCTGGGGCCAACGTCCTGACTTTC.

The chain carries TRBV6-2 or TRBV6-3 and TRBJ2-3, with 14 positions matching TRBD2. V lost 5 bases and J lost 3; bases outside the gene matches: 13. This CDR3 is built from 19 residues. Looked up from germline, CDR1 is MNHEY and CDR2 is SVGEGT. CDR3 sequence: CASSTTGTSGGLRTDTQYF. The CDR3 DNA sequence: TGTGCCAGCAGTACTACTGGGACTAGCGGGGGACTACGTACAGATACGCAGTATTTT.

This clone was observed many times. The genes are TRBV6-6 and TRBJ1-4; TRBD1 aligns across 7 bases. Germline V gene data show CDR1 as MNHNY and CDR2 as SVGAGI (reference sequence). J lost 8 bases, V lost 5 bases, and 11 bases had no gene match. The CDR3 consists of 15 residues. In nucleotides, the CDR3 is TGTGCCAGCAGTAACCTCGCGGCAGGGGGAGAAAAACTGTTTTTT. Encoded protein: CASSNLAAGGEKLFF.

This clone came up a few times. V gene TRBV7-3 combines with J gene TRBJ2-7, with a possible D match to TRBD2 (6 bases). Germline loops: CDR1 SGHTA, CDR2 FQGTGA. CDR3 length equals 15 residues. Trimming left V 1 base short and J 2 bases short, with 12 bases between. CDR3 coding DNA: TGTGCCAGCAGCTTAAATACCGGGAGTCCCTACGAGCAGTACTTC. Translated: CASSLNTGSPYEQYF.

The chain recombines TRBV18 with TRBJ2-7; 11 bases align to TRBD1. The germline gives CDR1 KGHSH, CDR2 LQKENI. The CDR3 loop spans 15 amino acids. The trim removed 4 bases at V and 1 base at J, leaving 3 bases unmatched. CDR3 nucleotides: TGTGCCAGCTCACGGACAGGGGGCATGTCCTACGAGCAGTACTTC. It codes for CASSRTGGMSYEQYF.

The V gene is TRBV2, the J gene TRBJ1-2; D gene unclear. CDR3 length equals 13 residues. The V and J ends lost 2 bases and 5 bases respectively, with 9 bases between them. Germline V gives CDR1 SNHLY, CDR2 FYNNEI. The CDR3 here is CASSERGQYGYTF. The CDR3 DNA reads as TGTGCCAGCAGTGAACGTGGTCAGTATGGCTACACCTTC.

The rearrangement joins TRBV25-1 to TRBJ2-1; D is perhaps TRBD1 (6 bases). CDR3 size: 16 residues. Trimming left V 5 bases short and J 1 base short, with 15 bases between. The germline V gene encodes CDR1 MGHDK and CDR2 SYGVNS. CDR3 in amino acids: CASSNAGAFSYNEQFF. The CDR3 DNA reads as TGTGCCAGCAGTAATGCAGGGGCTTTTTCCTACAATGAGCAGTTCTTC. Using reference TRBV25-1 and TRBJ2-1 for the parts outside the CDR3, the full variable domain is EADIYQTPRYLVIGTGKKITLECSQTMGHDKMYWYQQDPGMELHLIHYSYGVNSTEKGDLSSESTVSRIRTEHFPLTLESARPSHTSQYLCASSNAGAFSYNEQFFGPGTRLTVL.

The chain is built from TRBV4-1 and TRBJ1-6; 7 bases agree with TRBD1. Germline V CDR1 and CDR2: MGHRA, YSYEKL. The CDR3 totals 15 residues. V shed 1 base and J 10 bases; nucleotides not matched to a gene: 7. CDR3 DNA: TGCGCCAGCAGCCAAGTGGTGGCAGGGGGATCACCCCTCCACTTT. Translating it yields CASSQVVAGGSPLHF.

This chain connects TRBV5-4 to TRBJ1-2; 8 bases line up with TRBD1. The CDR3 is made up of 14 amino acids. Germline V gives CDR1 SGHNT, CDR2 YYREEE (reference sequence). J lost 7 bases, V lost 4 bases, and 9 bases had no gene match. The CDR3 loop reads CASSVDRASRGYTF. The CDR3 bases are TGTGCCAGCAGCGTGGACAGGGCTTCTCGTGGCTACACCTTC.

The chain employs TRBV10-3 and TRBJ1-1; 12 nucleotides line up with TRBD1. CDR3 length: 17 residues. Germline CDR1 is ENHRY and CDR2 is SYGVKD. J gave up 5 bases and V 0 bases, and 7 bases lay outside the gene matches. Here the CDR3 reads CAISESGGGQGATEAFF. CDR3 in DNA: TGTGCCATCAGTGAGTCGGGCGGGGGACAGGGGGCGACTGAAGCTTTCTTT.

This clone was picked up one time. This chain uses TRBV30 with TRBJ1-2; possibly TRBD1 for D (6 bases). Per germline, CDR1 GTSNPN and CDR2 SVGIG (reference sequence). The CDR3 covers 12 residues. V lost 2 bases, J lost 7 bases, and 11 bases lay in between. CDR3 bases: TGTGCCTGGAGTATCCAGACAGGTGGCTACACCTTC. As protein: CAWSIQTGGYTF.

The genes are TRBV6-6 and TRBJ2-7; 8 nucleotides match TRBD2. Losses at the gene ends were 0 bases for V and 0 bases for J; bases not matched to a gene: 4. The CDR3 spans 16 residues. Germline assignment: CDR1 MNHNY and CDR2 SVGAGI (reference sequence). CDR3 protein: CASSYSHGGASYEQYF. CDR3 bases: TGTGCCAGCAGTTACTCTCACGGGGGGGCCTCCTACGAGCAGTACTTC.

The V call is TRBV19, the J call TRBJ2-1; maybe TRBD1 (6 bases). Trimming took off 3 bases at V and 7 bases at J, with 16 bases between the two ends. The CDR3 length is 15 residues. Germline V gene sequence: CDR1 LNHDA, CDR2 SQIVND (reference sequence). The DNA for the CDR3 is TGTGCCAGTAGTATGTGGAGGACAGCCAAAAATGAGCAGTTCTTC. Its protein product is CASSMWRTAKNEQFF.